The 25 T cell receptor beta chains below come from one sample, sequenced in a study of CD8 T cells in ankylosing spondylitis. The antigens for these receptors are not known. Whole-study results and caveats: What seemed typical of ankylosing spondylitis blood was a TCR beta motif built from about 8 highly homologous variants.

TCRdb reprocessed the 5' RACE reads with MiXCR, giving one entry per CDR3 protein. Of around 220,000 distinct CDR3 sequences detected, around 16% appear once; the ten largest clones hold 42%. Sequenced: blood, either unsorted or a sorted T cell fraction (not recorded which). The receptors shown here come from a male donor with ankylosing spondylitis.

This clonotype appeared many times. The chain uses TRBV29-1 and TRBJ1-2; D perhaps matches TRBD1 (6 bases). With 1 base removed from V and 8 bases from J, the gap between germline ends came to 11 bases. The CDR3 length is 12 residues. Germline-derived CDR1 and CDR2 are SQVTM and ANQGSEA. CDR3 nucleotides: TGCAGCGTTGAAGTTACAGGGTGGGGCTACACCTTC. This translates into CSVEVTGWGYTF.

The V gene is TRBV13, the J gene TRBJ1-1, with 10 bases aligning to TRBD1. J lost 3 bases, V lost 5 bases, and 6 bases had no gene match. Germline assignment: CDR1 PRHDT and CDR2 FYEKMQ (reference sequence). The CDR3 sequence is 15 residues long. CDR3 amino acids: CASSATGGGDTEAFF. CDR3 bases: TGTGCCAGCAGCGCGACAGGGGGCGGGGACACTGAAGCTTTCTTT. Complete variable domain (other parts from reference TRBV13 and TRBJ1-1): AAGVIQSPRHLIKEKRETATLKCYPIPRHDTVYWYQQGPGQDPQFLISFYEKMQSDKGSIPDRFSAQQFSDYHSELNMSSLELGDSALYFCASSATGGGDTEAFFGQGTRLTVV.

V usage is TRBV2 and J usage is TRBJ2-3; D gene ambiguous. CDR1 and CDR2 (germline): SNHLY, FYNNEI. CDR3 length: 15 amino acids. V gave up 5 bases and J gave up 0 bases, with 12 bases separating them. The CDR3 is CASSRQTTSTDTQYF. Here the CDR3 DNA reads TGTGCCAGCAGTCGGCAGACCACTAGCACAGATACGCAGTATTTT.

This rearrangement joins TRBV18 to TRBJ2-3; 7 nucleotides match TRBD1. J lost 0 bases, V lost 2 bases, and 14 bases had no gene match. Germline lookup yields CDR1 KGHSH and CDR2 LQKENI. This CDR3 has 19 residues. The CDR3 spells CASSPGTAIGSPSTDTQYF. The DNA of the CDR3 is TGTGCCAGCTCACCAGGGACAGCCATCGGGTCCCCTAGCACAGATACGCAGTATTTT.

The rearrangement links TRBV10-3 to TRBJ2-3; D unresolved. Germline assignment: CDR1 ENHRY and CDR2 SYGVKD. Trimming removed 9 bases from V and 5 bases from J, with 9 bases in between. CDR3 length: 11 residues. Here the CDR3 reads CAILQIDTQYF. CDR3 sequence (DNA): TGTGCCATTCTACAGATAGATACGCAGTATTTT.

This clonotype was seen at least ten times. The V gene is TRBV5-1, the J gene TRBJ2-7; TRBD1 matches 7 bases. Germline CDR1 is SGHRS and CDR2 is YFSETQ. The CDR3 spans 16 residues. Germline trimming cut 0 bases from V and 3 bases from J; bases unmatched to any gene: 9. CDR3 bases: TGCGCCAGCAGCTTGGGTTTCGGGACAGAACGCTACGAGCAGTACTTC. Amino acids: CASSLGFGTERYEQYF. The full variable domain, with the rest looked up from reference TRBV5-1 and TRBJ2-7, is KAGVTQTPRYLIKTRGQQVTLSCSPISGHRSVSWYQQTPGQGLQFLFEYFSETQRNKGNFPGRFSGRQFSNSRSEMNVSTLELGDSALYLCASSLGFGTERYEQYFGPGTRLTVT.

This clonotype appeared a few times. The chain couples TRBV7-2 to TRBJ2-1, with TRBD2 matching 7 bases. CDR1 SGHTA and CDR2 FQGNSA come from the germline V gene. The CDR3 sequence is 15 residues long. With V trimmed by 2 bases and J by 7 bases, 8 bases remained unmatched. As DNA, the CDR3 is TGTGCCAGCAGCTTACTAGCGGAGGGGAGTAATGAGCAGTTCTTC. It encodes CASSLLAEGSNEQFF. The full variable domain, with the rest looked up from reference TRBV7-2 and TRBJ2-1, is GAGVSQSPSNKVTEKGKDVELRCDPISGHTALYWYRQSLGQGLEFLIYFQGNSAPDKSGLPSDRFSAERTGGSVSTLTIQRTQQEDSAVYLCASSLLAEGSNEQFFGPGTRLTVL.

In this sample, this clonotype turned up a few times. The V call is TRBV9, the J call TRBJ2-1, with TRBD2 matching over 8 bases. Germline assignment: CDR1 SGDLS and CDR2 YYNGEE. Unmatched junction bases numbered 2, after V lost 0 bases and J lost 9 bases. This CDR3 is 13 amino acids long. CDR3 amino acids: CASSVGGRPEQFF. The CDR3 nucleotides read TGTGCCAGCAGCGTAGGCGGGAGGCCTGAGCAGTTCTTC.

This clonotype was counted between two and nine times. The genes are TRBV11-2 and TRBJ2-1, with TRBD2 matching over 11 bases. CDR3 length: 17 amino acids. The V segment lost 2 bases and the J segment 6 bases; nucleotides outside the gene matches: 9. Germline CDR1 SGHAT, CDR2 FQNNGV. The DNA of the CDR3 is TGTGCCAGCAGCTTAATCCCCCTAGCGGGGGGCACCAATGAGCAGTTCTTC. Translating it yields CASSLIPLAGGTNEQFF.

This clonotype turned up a few times. The rearrangement links TRBV6-5 to TRBJ2-1; 9 positions agree with TRBD1. With V trimmed by 4 bases and J by 5 bases, 6 bases remained unmatched. The CDR3 loop spans 15 amino acids. Germline V gene data show CDR1 as MNHEY and CDR2 as SVGAGI. CDR3 sequence: CASSSWDRDNNEQFF. Written as DNA, the CDR3 is TGTGCCAGCAGTTCCTGGGACAGGGACAACAATGAGCAGTTCTTC.

This clonotype was found a few times. This sequence joins TRBV27 and TRBJ2-7; either TRBD1 or TRBD2 may fit D (5 bases each). The CDR3 loop spans 14 amino acids. Germline loops: CDR1 MNHEY, CDR2 SMNVEV (reference sequence). V lost 3 bases and J 2 bases, leaving 11 bases between the germline ends. CDR3 sequence: CASSFGAATYEQYF. CDR3 nucleotide sequence: TGTGCCAGCAGTTTCGGGGCAGCAACCTACGAGCAGTACTTC.

This clonotype came up a few times. The chain combines TRBV12-3 or TRBV12-4 with TRBJ2-5; 8 bases agree with TRBD2. The CDR3 runs 17 residues. V gave up 1 base and J gave up 0 bases; unmatched junction bases: 7. CDR3: CASSLGEAGVDQETQYF. The CDR3 nucleotides read TGTGCCAGCAGTTTAGGGGAAGCGGGAGTGGACCAAGAGACCCAGTACTTC.

The chain uses TRBV11-1 and TRBJ2-7, with D maybe TRBD2 (7 bases). Germline-derived CDR1 and CDR2 are SGHAT and FQDESV (reference sequence). This CDR3 region has 18 residues. V lost 4 bases to trimming and J lost 2 bases, with 24 bases between them. The CDR3 DNA follows: TGTGCCAGCAGCTCCCCCGAGGGGGTAGCGGGCGTTACCTACGAGCAGTACTTC. This encodes CASSSPEGVAGVTYEQYF.

This clonotype showed up just a few times. The V gene is TRBV6-1, the J gene TRBJ2-7; possibly TRBD2 for D (6 bases). V shed 7 bases and J shed 6 bases, with 16 bases lying between them. From germline, CDR1 is MNHNS and CDR2 SASEGT. The CDR3 loop spans 13 amino acids. The CDR3, as DNA: TGTGCCAGCACGGGAGAGTGGGGATCCGAGCAGTACTTC. Translation: CASTGEWGSEQYF.

This clonotype showed up just a few times. The chain links TRBV12-3 or TRBV12-4 to TRBJ2-3, with TRBD1 matching over 9 bases. The V and J ends lost 6 bases and 5 bases, in that order; junction bases with no gene match: 3. The CDR3 is 13 amino acids. The CDR3 here is CASRQGAEDTQYF. The CDR3 DNA sequence: TGTGCCAGCAGACAGGGGGCGGAAGATACGCAGTATTTT.

This chain connects TRBV19 to TRBJ1-2; D not certain. Trimming removed 5 bases at V and 6 bases at J, with 16 bases between. The length of the CDR3 is 14 residues. Germline CDR1 reads LNHDA; CDR2 reads SQIVND (reference sequence). CDR3 protein: CASSAFETWNGYTF. As DNA, the CDR3 is TGTGCCAGTAGTGCTTTCGAGACGTGGAATGGCTACACCTTC.

This chain joins TRBV14 and TRBJ2-1, with 7 bases that match TRBD2. The V gene's germline CDR1 is SGHDN and CDR2 FVKESK. This CDR3 comprises 14 residues. Germline trimming cut 1 base from V and 3 bases from J; bases unmatched to any gene: 0. Here the CDR3 DNA reads TGTGCCAGCAGCCAAGGGACTAGCTACAATGAGCAGTTCTTC. This codes for CASSQGTSYNEQFF.

The chain joins TRBV12-5 to TRBJ2-7; a weak D match, TRBD1 (6 bases). The germline gives CDR1 LGHNT, CDR2 FRNRAP. This CDR3 has 14 residues. V gave up 5 bases and J gave up 5 bases, with 16 bases separating them. CDR3 nucleotide sequence: TGTGCTAGTGGTCCACAAAACAGGGTCCACGAGCAGTACTTC. It encodes CASGPQNRVHEQYF.

The gene calls are TRBV7-2 and TRBJ2-3, with D unresolved. The CDR3 has 13 residues. V lost 5 bases and J lost 5, with 11 bases in between. Germline lookup yields CDR1 SGHTA and CDR2 FQGNSA. CDR3: CASSPRLVDTQYF. CDR3 nucleotides: TGTGCCAGCAGCCCAAGGCTGGTAGATACGCAGTATTTT.

In its sample, this clonotype was seen a few times. J is TRBJ2-5 and V is TRBV4-1; no clear D. The CDR3 sequence is 16 residues long. Trimming removed 3 bases from V and 0 bases from J, with 14 bases in between. CDR1 MGHRA and CDR2 YSYEKL come from the germline V gene. CDR3 nucleotides: TGCGCCAGCAGCCAGGGCGAGAGCGCTAACCAAGAGACCCAGTACTTC. Translating it yields CASSQGESANQETQYF.

The chain joins TRBV11-3 to TRBJ2-3; D gene unclear. V was trimmed by 5 bases and J by 2 bases, leaving 11 bases between them. Germline lookup yields CDR1 SGHNT and CDR2 YENEEA. The CDR3 totals 14 residues. The CDR3 DNA reads as TGTGCCAGCAGCCCCACGACCCCCACAGATACGCAGTATTTT. Protein product: CASSPTTPTDTQYF.

To note about this clonotype: A much larger clone differs from this one at a single base, so this may be a read error. The chain links TRBV20-1 to TRBJ1-1, with D tentatively TRBD1 (5 bases). V lost 2 bases to trimming and J lost 4 bases, with 11 bases between them. CDR1 is DFQATT, CDR2 SNEGSKA, per germline (reference sequence). The CDR3 is 13 amino acids. In nucleotides, the CDR3 is TGCAGTGCTAGATCCCGCAGGGCCACTGAAGCTTTCTTT. It yields the protein CSARSRRATEAFF.

This clonotype turned up a few times. The chain joins TRBV6-2 or TRBV6-3 to TRBJ2-1, with 12 bases fitting TRBD2. With 4 bases clipped from V and 6 bases from J, the junction kept 16 bases outside the gene matches. The CDR3 contains 19 residues. Germline V lookup: CDR1 MNHEY, CDR2 SVGEGT. The CDR3, as DNA: TGTGCCAGCAGTTTTCCGACTAGCGGGGGAGTAACTTCTTTCAATGAGCAGTTCTTC. This translates into CASSFPTSGGVTSFNEQFF.

This clonotype appeared a few times. The rearrangement uses TRBV6-1 and TRBJ2-3, with 11 bases lining up with TRBD2. The CDR3 covers 15 residues. V was pared by 2 bases and J by 5 bases, with 3 bases of the junction left unmatched. Germline CDR1 reads MNHNS; CDR2 reads SASEGT. The CDR3 bases are TGTGCCAGCAGTGAACTAGCGGGAGGATTAGATACGCAGTATTTT. This sequence encodes CASSELAGGLDTQYF.

The V gene is TRBV27, the J gene TRBJ2-1, with D tentatively TRBD1 or TRBD2 (6 bases each). Trimming stripped 5 bases from V and 7 bases from J, with 12 bases between. The CDR3 covers 13 residues. Germline V gives CDR1 MNHEY, CDR2 SMNVEV (reference sequence). The CDR3 loop reads CASSLRGPNEQFF. The CDR3 coding sequence is TGTGCCAGCAGTCTCCGGGGGCCTAATGAGCAGTTCTTC.